A single sample is the source of the 7 T cell receptor beta chains below, sequenced in a study of tissue T cells after allogeneic stem cell transplantation. Libraries were prepared by immunoSEQ multiplex PCR; TCRdb keeps only in-frame clonotypes and omits some of them. Of thousands of clones in the sample, less than 75% were seen once. Sequencing used tissue from the esophagus, obtained at autopsy. These receptors originate from a female donor at least 60 years old with lung cancer.

V gene TRBV28 combines with J gene TRBJ2-1; 8 bases fit TRBD2. Unmatched junction bases numbered 8, after V lost 10 bases and J lost 6 bases. This CDR3 spans 13 amino acids. Per germline, CDR1 MDHEN and CDR2 SYDVKM. For the CDR3, the DNA is TGTGCCACCCTCCGGCTAGCGGGCAATGAGCAGTTCTTC. Its translation: CATLRLAGNEQFF.

The sample holds one count of this clone. The chain has TRBV30 and TRBJ2-1; 11 bases match TRBD2. The junction had 8 bases not matched to a gene; V was cut back by 4 bases and J by 6 bases. The germline gives CDR1 GTSNPN, CDR2 SVGIG (reference sequence). This CDR3 has 15 amino acids. CDR3 sequence reads: CAWTVAGGPGNEQFF. CDR3 DNA sequence: TGTGCCTGGACGGTAGCGGGAGGGCCCGGCAATGAGCAGTTCTTC.

The chain links TRBV10-3 to TRBJ1-6; TRBD1 is a possible D gene (6 bases). Trimming left V 6 bases short and J 1 base short, with 10 bases between. Germline loops: CDR1 ENHRY, CDR2 SYGVKD. The CDR3 contains 15 residues. CDR3: CAISAQGSYNSPLHF. The CDR3 DNA sequence: TGTGCCATCAGCGCACAGGGTTCCTATAATTCACCCCTCCACTTT.

The chain employs TRBV18 and TRBJ1-1; 9 bases are shared with TRBD1. The CDR3 runs to 14 residues. The germline V gene has CDR1 KGHSH and CDR2 LQKENI. V lost 6 bases, J lost 7 bases, and 9 bases stayed unmatched. CDR3 region: CASSLRDRAVEAFF. For the CDR3, the DNA is TGTGCCAGCTCTCTCAGGGACAGGGCCGTTGAAGCTTTCTTT. Combining the CDR3 with reference TRBV18 and TRBJ1-1 gives the whole variable domain NAGVMQNPRHLVRRRGQEARLRCSPMKGHSHVYWYRQLPEEGLKFMVYLQKENIIDESGMPKERFSAEFPKEGPSILRIQQVVRGDSAAYFCASSLRDRAVEAFFGQGTRLTVV.

The chain recombines TRBV16 with TRBJ2-7, with 9 positions matching TRBD1. Per the germline V gene, CDR1 is KGHSY and CDR2 is FQNENV. The V segment lost 0 bases and the J segment 5 bases; nucleotides outside the gene matches: 11. The CDR3 length is 17 residues. Here the CDR3 reads CASSQSTGTGYRDEQYF. The CDR3 DNA reads TGTGCCAGCAGCCAATCAACCGGGACAGGGTATCGCGACGAGCAGTACTTC.

This sequence joins TRBV7-8 and TRBJ2-7, with a possible D match to TRBD1 (6 bases). Trimming shortened V by 1 base and J by 5 bases, and 9 bases separated the two germline ends. The CDR3 totals 13 residues. Germline lookup yields CDR1 SGHVS and CDR2 FQNEAQ. CDR3 nucleotides: TGTGCCAGCAGCTTAGGGGGGCGAAACGAGCAGTACTTC. Protein sequence: CASSLGGRNEQYF.

The rearrangement joins TRBV7-8 to TRBJ1-5; 7 nucleotides align to TRBD1. Per germline, CDR1 SGHVS and CDR2 FQNEAQ. There are 16 residues in the CDR3. Trimming removed 5 bases from V and 4 bases from J; junction bases left unmatched: 11. The CDR3 sequence is CASSREPGQINQPQHF. The CDR3, as DNA: TGTGCCAGCAGCCGCGAACCGGGACAGATAAATCAGCCCCAGCATTTT.